This T cell receptor (beta chain) derives from a study of STAT5B mutations in CD4+ large granular lymphocyte leukemia. General study results and limits: Top patient clones used TRBV06 genes more often: 8/27 versus 2/35 in controls.

The germline CDR1 and CDR2 sequences are SQVTM and ANQGSEA. V was pared by 7 bases and J by 7 bases, with 7 bases of the junction left unmatched. This CDR3 comprises 12 residues. About this clone itself: The target antigen is unknown.

Profiling relied on immunoSEQ multiplex PCR, and the TCRdb table lists in-frame clones only, not all of them. The repertoire holds around 25,000 clones, with about two thirds as singletons. The rearrangement joins TRBV29-1 to TRBJ2-7; 10 positions agree with TRBD1. The source of this sequence is a human donor in good health. Sequences were obtained from CD4+ T cells from blood buffy coats. In nucleotides, the CDR3 is TGCAGCGCCCGACAGGGGGCTGGAGAGCAGTACTTC. Translating gives CSARQGAGEQYF.